The clone carrying this TCR beta chain showed up many times. The data were obtained in a study of T cells in Graves' hyperthyroidism and ophthalmopathy. Study as a whole: Specimen type is peripheral blood, collected at initial diagnosis prior to any treatment.

Amplified TCR beta CDR3 regions derived from RNA transcripts. The TCR CDR3 was amplified in a first-round RT-PCR using the HTBI primer set. TCRdb re-derived calls from the multiplex PCR reads in MiXCR, one entry per CDR3 protein. The table lists a few hundred thousand distinct CDR3 sequences, roughly 13% of them singletons. V was clipped by 1 base and J by 4 bases, with 10 bases between them. The CDR3 loop spans 14 amino acids. Germline V gene sequence: CDR1 MNHNS, CDR2 SASEGT. Patients with uncontrolled infections, other autoimmune diseases, pregnancy or lactation were excluded. Diagnoses used clinical symptoms, serum thyroxine and TRAb, thyroid ultrasound and orbital computed tomography.

This sequence originates from a man younger than 40 with Graves' hyperthyroidism that later progressed to Graves' ophthalmopathy. The V call is TRBV6-1, the J call TRBJ1-1; D gene ambiguous. Specimen: blood. CDR3 nucleotide sequence: TGTGCCAGCAGTGAAGTGATGAGCAGCACTGAAGCTTTCTTT. Translation: CASSEVMSSTEAFF.